This section outlines one TCR beta chain sequence together with its context. In the authors' workflow: Reference gene primer amplification yielded estimated nucleated cell counts. Assay: immunoSEQ multiplex PCR; the TCRdb copy retains only in-frame clones and omits some. V and J calls plus clone size are reproduced from that table; the DNA served to infer D and trimming. The table includes roughly 320,000 clones, 85% detected once. This record belongs to a study of blood T cell repertoires in COVID-19. Turning to the study itself: The samples span acute and convalescent COVID-19 from the United States, Italy and Spain. PBMCs, B-cell-depleted T cells, or T cells were the source of the cDNA or gDNA that made up the material.

The CDR3 runs 14 residues. The junction had 0 bases not matched to a gene; V was cut back by 3 bases and J by 2 bases. The V gene's germline CDR1 is GTSNPN and CDR2 SVGIG (reference sequence). Sample: peripheral blood. This clonotype originated in a human donor in a cohort sampled during active COVID-19. This chain joins TRBV30 and TRBJ2-1; 11 nucleotides match TRBD2. The CDR3 spells CAWRLAGAYNEQFF. The CDR3 region has the DNA TGTGCCTGGAGACTAGCGGGGGCCTACAATGAGCAGTTCTTC.